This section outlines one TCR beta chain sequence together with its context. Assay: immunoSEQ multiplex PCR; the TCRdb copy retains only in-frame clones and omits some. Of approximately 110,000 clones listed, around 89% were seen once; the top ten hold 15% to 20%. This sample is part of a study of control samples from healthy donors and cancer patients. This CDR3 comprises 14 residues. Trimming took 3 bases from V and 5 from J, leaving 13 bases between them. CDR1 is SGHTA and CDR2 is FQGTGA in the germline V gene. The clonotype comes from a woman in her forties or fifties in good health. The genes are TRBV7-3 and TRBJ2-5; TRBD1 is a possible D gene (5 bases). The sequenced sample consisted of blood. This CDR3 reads CASSFNSAGETQYF. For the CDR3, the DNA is TGTGCCAGCAGCTTCAATTCAGCAGGGGAGACCCAGTACTTC.